A single sample gave rise to the 26 T cell receptor beta chains below, sequenced in a study of blood T cell repertoires in COVID-19. Here immunoSEQ multiplex PCR was the method, and the copy in TCRdb shows in-frame clones only, minus some. Among fewer than 350,000 clones, 75% to 85% were seen once, and the ten largest hold around 6.9%. The material sequenced was peripheral blood. These receptors originate from a human donor in a cohort sampled during active COVID-19.

The V gene is TRBV19, the J gene TRBJ2-3; tentatively, D is TRBD2 (6 bases). Germline CDR1 LNHDA, CDR2 SQIVND (reference sequence). The germline V and J ends were trimmed by 6 bases and 0 bases, with 10 bases remaining between them. The CDR3 has 14 residues. Here the CDR3 reads CASRGDFSTDTQYF. CDR3 bases: TGTGCCAGTAGAGGGGACTTTAGCACAGATACGCAGTATTTT.

This chain uses TRBV24-1 with TRBJ2-7, with 7 positions matching TRBD1. Germline CDR1 KGHDR, CDR2 SFDVKD. J lost 1 base, V lost 2 bases, and 7 bases had no gene match. The CDR3 covers 16 residues. CDR3 region: CATSDSSARGSYEQYF. In DNA, the CDR3 is TGTGCCACCAGTGATTCCTCGGCCAGGGGGTCCTACGAGCAGTACTTC.

The V and J genes are TRBV11-2 and TRBJ2-3, with D unclear. There are 17 residues in the CDR3. Trimming took off 5 bases at V and 0 bases at J, with 18 bases between the two ends. Germline V gene sequence: CDR1 SGHAT, CDR2 FQNNGV. CDR3: CASSIYPSVFSTDTQYF. Here the CDR3 DNA reads TGTGCCAGCAGCATTTACCCCTCGGTCTTTAGCACAGATACGCAGTATTTT.

This chain joins TRBV7-9 and TRBJ2-7; 8 nucleotides agree with TRBD1. Germline values: CDR1 SEHNR, CDR2 FQNEAQ (reference sequence). Unmatched junction bases numbered 8, after V lost 7 bases and J lost 3 bases. This CDR3 is 14 amino acids long. The CDR3 sequence: CASILGQGDYEQYF. The CDR3 DNA sequence: TGTGCCAGCATTCTCGGACAGGGAGACTACGAGCAGTACTTC.

This sequence joins TRBV2 and TRBJ2-7, with 8 bases lining up with TRBD2. The J segment lost 1 base and the V segment lost 3 bases, leaving 5 bases of the junction unmatched. This CDR3 is built from 15 residues. Germline V gene data show CDR1 as SNHLY and CDR2 as FYNNEI. This chain's CDR3 is CASSEERGLSYEQYF. The CDR3 DNA is TGTGCCAGCAGTGAGGAGCGGGGGCTATCCTACGAGCAGTACTTC.

The chain is built from TRBV24-1 and TRBJ1-2; D perhaps matches TRBD1 (6 bases). Germline CDR1 and CDR2: KGHDR and SFDVKD. V lost 7 bases and J 3 bases, leaving 14 bases between the germline ends. The CDR3 contains 14 residues. This chain's CDR3 is CATRGTGLDYGYTF. As DNA, the CDR3 is TGTGCCACCAGAGGAACAGGGCTAGACTATGGCTACACCTTC.

There are a few counts of this clone. This chain connects TRBV5-1 to TRBJ2-2; D is unresolved. Germline V lookup: CDR1 SGHRS, CDR2 YFSETQ. V was trimmed by 0 bases and J by 8 bases, leaving 14 bases between them. The CDR3 is 15 residues long. In DNA form, the CDR3 reads TGCGCCAGCAGCTTGGGGTCTACCCGATTGGGGGAGCTGTTTTTT. Translating it yields CASSLGSTRLGELFF.

The rearrangement links TRBV19 to TRBJ1-5, with 8 bases lining up with TRBD1. The germline V gene has CDR1 LNHDA and CDR2 SQIVND (reference sequence). Trimming took 4 bases from V and 4 from J; bases not matched to a gene: 6. This CDR3 is built from 15 residues. The CDR3 DNA reads as TGTGCCAGTAGTAGGACAGGGACCCTGAATCAGCCCCAGCATTTT. Residues: CASSRTGTLNQPQHF. Drawing the rest from reference TRBV19 and TRBJ1-5, the complete variable domain is DGGITQSPKYLFRKEGQNVTLSCEQNLNHDAMYWYRQDPGQGLRLIYYSQIVNDFQKGDIAEGYSVSREKKESFPLTVTSAQKNPTAFYLCASSRTGTLNQPQHFGDGTRLSIL.

As concerns this clone: This sample also contains other DNA sequences that code for the same CDR3. J is TRBJ2-2 and V is TRBV7-3; possible D gene TRBD2, 5 bases. Trimming stripped 2 bases from V and 8 bases from J, with 9 bases between. Germline assignment: CDR1 SGHTA and CDR2 FQGTGA. The CDR3 totals 13 residues. Here the CDR3 DNA reads TGTGCCAGCAGCTTATCAGCGGCGGGGGAGCTGTTTTTT. The encoded protein is CASSLSAAGELFF.

The rearrangement links TRBV7-9 to TRBJ2-1; D is perhaps TRBD1 (6 bases). CDR1 SEHNR and CDR2 FQNEAQ come from the germline V gene (reference sequence). V was cut by 5 bases and J by 12 bases, with 14 bases left in between. The CDR3 is 12 residues long. CDR3 sequence: CASSRDTMGQFF. The CDR3 bases are TGTGCCAGCAGCCGGGACACCATGGGGCAGTTCTTC. The full variable domain, with the rest looked up from reference TRBV7-9 and TRBJ2-1, is DTGVSQNPRHKITKRGQNVTFRCDPISEHNRLYWYRQTLGQGPEFLTYFQNEAQLEKSRLLSDRFSAERPKGSFSTLEIQRTEQGDSAMYLCASSRDTMGQFFGPGTRLTVL.

The rearrangement links TRBV18 to TRBJ2-5; tentative D call: TRBD1 (5 bases). From germline, CDR1 is KGHSH and CDR2 LQKENI. CDR3 length: 16 amino acids. The V gene lost 8 bases and the J gene lost 7 bases, with 26 bases spanning the gap. This CDR3 reads CASTPSGDMDIWTQYF. In nucleotides, the CDR3 is TGTGCCAGCACTCCCTCCGGCGACATGGACATATGGACCCAGTACTTC.

The chain uses TRBV7-8 and TRBJ1-1; tentatively, D is TRBD1 (5 bases). There are 13 residues in the CDR3. V gave up 1 base and J gave up 8 bases, with 11 bases separating them. Germline CDR1 reads SGHVS; CDR2 reads FQNEAQ. CDR3 sequence reads: CASSLEGAEEAFF. The CDR3 bases are TGTGCCAGCAGCTTAGAAGGGGCAGAGGAAGCTTTCTTT.

The V gene is TRBV5-1, the J gene TRBJ1-1, with D perhaps matching TRBD1 (5 bases). The CDR3 runs to 16 residues. Germline V lookup: CDR1 SGHRS, CDR2 YFSETQ. Trimming took off 3 bases at V and 1 base at J, with 16 bases between the two ends. CDR3: CASSSLDTTKNTEAFF. The CDR3, as DNA: TGCGCCAGCAGCTCACTGGACACAACTAAGAACACTGAAGCTTTCTTT.

The J gene is TRBJ2-5, the V gene TRBV27; D perhaps matches TRBD2 (7 bases). Deletions cut 6 bases from V and 3 bases from J, with 11 bases between. The CDR3 covers 13 residues. In germline, CDR1 is MNHEY, CDR2 SMNVEV (reference sequence). CDR3 DNA: TGTGCCAGCAGACAGGGACTAAAAGAGACCCAGTACTTC. It translates to CASRQGLKETQYF.

The chain couples TRBV29-1 to TRBJ1-1, with D perhaps matching TRBD1 (6 bases). The germline gives CDR1 SQVTM, CDR2 ANQGSEA. Trimming removed 8 bases at V and 5 bases at J, with 21 bases between. CDR3 length: 14 residues. The CDR3 here is CSPRRGTDGTEAFF. CDR3 bases: TGCAGCCCCCGAAGGGGGACGGATGGGACTGAAGCTTTCTTT.

The chain couples TRBV13 to TRBJ1-6, with D maybe TRBD1 (5 bases). Germline CDR1 reads PRHDT; CDR2 reads FYEKMQ (reference sequence). Trimming shortened V by 0 bases and J by 2 bases, and 5 bases separated the two germline ends. This CDR3 has 15 amino acids. The CDR3 protein is CASSLGQAYNSPLHF. CDR3 nucleotides: TGTGCCAGCAGCTTAGGACAGGCCTATAATTCACCCCTCCACTTT. The full variable domain, completed using reference TRBV13 and TRBJ1-6, is AAGVIQSPRHLIKEKRETATLKCYPIPRHDTVYWYQQGPGQDPQFLISFYEKMQSDKGSIPDRFSAQQFSDYHSELNMSSLELGDSALYFCASSLGQAYNSPLHFGNGTRLTVT.

This clone has just one count. This rearrangement joins TRBV10-3 to TRBJ2-5; TRBD1 matches at 7 bases. Looked up from germline, CDR1 is ENHRY and CDR2 is SYGVKD. Trimming removed 6 bases from V and 3 bases from J; junction bases left unmatched: 7. CDR3 length: 14 residues. This CDR3 is CAISLSTGEETQYF. The CDR3 DNA sequence: TGTGCCATCAGCCTATCCACAGGGGAAGAGACCCAGTACTTC.

The rearrangement uses TRBV5-6 and TRBJ2-3; D remains unclear. The germline CDR1 and CDR2 sequences are SGHDT and YYEEEE. CDR3 length: 14 amino acids. V dropped 0 bases and J dropped 2 bases, with 7 bases sitting between them. Here the CDR3 DNA reads TGTGCCAGCAGCTTGGTAACAGTCACAGATACGCAGTATTTT. The encoded protein is CASSLVTVTDTQYF. The full variable domain, in which reference TRBV5-6 and TRBJ2-3 provide the parts outside the CDR3, is DAGVTQSPTHLIKTRGQQVTLRCSPKSGHDTVSWYQQALGQGPQFIFQYYEEEERQRGNFPDRFSGHQFPNYSSELNVNALLLGDSALYLCASSLVTVTDTQYFGPGTRLTVL.

This chain uses TRBV6-4 with TRBJ2-3; 7 bases are shared with TRBD1. The J segment lost 5 bases and the V segment lost 4 bases, leaving 3 bases of the junction unmatched. Germline-derived CDR1 and CDR2 are MRHNA and SNTAGT. CDR3 length: 13 residues. CDR3 sequence: CASSGQGGDTQYF. The CDR3 DNA sequence: TGTGCCAGCAGTGGACAGGGTGGAGATACGCAGTATTTT.

This chain uses TRBV4-1 with TRBJ2-2, with D possibly being TRBD2 (6 bases). The CDR3 loop spans 15 amino acids. V lost 0 bases and J lost 1, with 6 bases in between. Germline V CDR1 and CDR2: MGHRA, YSYEKL. The DNA for the CDR3 is TGCGCCAGCAGCCAAGAGGGGGGGAACACCGGGGAGCTGTTTTTT. Amino acids: CASSQEGGNTGELFF.

J is TRBJ2-5 and V is TRBV20-1, with unresolved D. This CDR3 comprises 11 residues. The germline V gene has CDR1 DFQATT and CDR2 SNEGSKA (reference sequence). Trimming took off 3 bases at V and 5 bases at J, with 7 bases between the two ends. CDR3 amino acids: CSASELETQYF. As DNA, the CDR3 is TGCAGTGCTAGCGAACTGGAGACCCAGTACTTC.

The gene calls are TRBV7-6 and TRBJ2-7; D is undetermined. Germline assignment: CDR1 SGHVS and CDR2 FNYEAQ. This CDR3 spans 13 amino acids. Trimming cost V 1 base and J 5 bases, with 9 bases left between them. The CDR3 loop reads CASSLGLADEQYF. The CDR3 DNA follows: TGTGCCAGCAGCTTAGGGCTCGCGGACGAGCAGTACTTC.

The chain links TRBV6-2 or TRBV6-3 to TRBJ2-1; the match to TRBD2 covers 11 bases. Germline V CDR1 and CDR2: MNHEY, SVGEGT. The CDR3 totals 16 residues. V dropped 4 bases and J dropped 4; count of bases not matched to a gene: 6. The CDR3 is CASSSRLAGLYNEQFF. DNA for the CDR3: TGTGCCAGCAGTTCGAGACTAGCGGGGCTGTACAATGAGCAGTTCTTC.

The V call is TRBV30, the J call TRBJ1-1; D gene ambiguous. Trimming removed 4 bases from V and 3 bases from J, with 12 bases in between. Germline-derived CDR1 and CDR2 are GTSNPN and SVGIG (reference sequence). The CDR3 is 13 residues long. This CDR3 reads CAWNIGMDTEAFF. The CDR3 DNA sequence: TGTGCCTGGAATATCGGGATGGACACTGAAGCTTTCTTT. Filled out from reference TRBV30 and TRBJ1-1, the complete variable domain reads SQTIHQWPATLVQPVGSPLSLECTVEGTSNPNLYWYRQAAGRGLQLLFYSVGIGQISSEVPQNLSASRPQDRQFILSSKKLLLSDSGFYLCAWNIGMDTEAFFGQGTRLTVV.

This chain connects TRBV11-3 to TRBJ2-5; 8 positions match TRBD2. V was clipped by 5 bases and J by 6 bases; unmatched bases: 8. Germline CDR1 SGHNT, CDR2 YENEEA. This CDR3 region has 14 residues. CDR3 nucleotides: TGTGCCAGCAGCCGAGAAGGACTAGCAAAGACCCAGTACTTC. Translation: CASSREGLAKTQYF. The entire variable domain, with the rest obtained from reference TRBV11-3 and TRBJ2-5, is as follows: EAGVVQSPRYKIIEKKQPVAFWCNPISGHNTLYWYLQNLGQGPELLIRYENEEAVDDSQLPKDRFSAERLKGVDSTLKIQPAELGDSAVYLCASSREGLAKTQYFGPGTRLLVL.

The chain employs TRBV6-5 and TRBJ1-1; D gene ambiguous. The length of the CDR3 is 14 residues. V was clipped by 5 bases and J by 3 bases, with 13 bases between them. The germline gives CDR1 MNHEY, CDR2 SVGAGI. CDR3 nucleotides: TGTGCCAGCAGTCACACTGGGGAGGACACTGAAGCTTTCTTT. It specifies CASSHTGEDTEAFF.